The TCR beta chain under discussion was sequenced for a study of T-cell reconstitution after alpha-beta-depleted transplantation in children. The table lists this clonotype with many counts. As yet, its antigen is unknown. Germline lookup yields CDR1 SGHRS and CDR2 YFSETQ. CDR3 length equals 12 residues. Trimming removed 1 base from V and 10 bases from J, with 9 bases in between. For TCRbeta, the library was prepared with unique molecular identifiers. Each CDR3 protein gets one entry after TCRdb re-called the PCR reads with MiXCR. The data show 200,000 to 300,000 distinct CDR3 sequences, with around 8% seen just once and under 8% held by the top ten. General study points: TCRbeta diversity was high at day 60 in some patients (a result of surviving recipient T cells and thymic progenitors). A year post-transplant, T-cell counts and diversity derived mostly from newly produced T cells. As was reported, about two months after transplant, alpha-beta T cells came from several hundred expanded graft clones.

The chain links TRBV5-1 to TRBJ2-1, with unresolved D. This sample comprised PBMCs, mostly from graft donor cells, obtained 180 days after TCRalphabeta/CD19-depleted stem cell transplant. This TCR came from a male patient younger than 18 who had a stem cell transplant for acute lymphoblastic leukemia, so the T cells may come from the graft donor. For the CDR3, the DNA is TGCGCCAGCAGCTTGAGTGGGGTCGAGCAGTTCTTC. Protein: CASSLSGVEQFF.